Included here is one T cell receptor beta chain sequence, with context. Within the sample, other DNA sequences also encode this same CDR3. The source of the sample is a study of PD-L1 blockade in urothelial cancer. Study-wide context: Blood samples had a median of roughly 140,000 T cells.

Assay: immunoSEQ multiplex PCR; the TCRdb copy retains only in-frame clones and omits some. The profile shows approximately 100,000 clones, about 85% of them singletons. The receptor was isolated from a man over 45 with urothelial cancer. The sequencing used PBMCs, collected around atezolizumab (anti-PD-L1) treatment.

The CDR3 DNA is TGTGCCAGCTCACCAAGCGGGACTGCCAATGAGCAGTTCTTC. Its translation is CASSPSGTANEQFF. The genes are TRBV18 and TRBJ2-1; 7 bases are shared with TRBD2. In germline, CDR1 is KGHSH, CDR2 LQKENI. The CDR3 is 14 residues long. V lost 2 bases, J lost 6 bases, and 4 bases stayed unmatched.